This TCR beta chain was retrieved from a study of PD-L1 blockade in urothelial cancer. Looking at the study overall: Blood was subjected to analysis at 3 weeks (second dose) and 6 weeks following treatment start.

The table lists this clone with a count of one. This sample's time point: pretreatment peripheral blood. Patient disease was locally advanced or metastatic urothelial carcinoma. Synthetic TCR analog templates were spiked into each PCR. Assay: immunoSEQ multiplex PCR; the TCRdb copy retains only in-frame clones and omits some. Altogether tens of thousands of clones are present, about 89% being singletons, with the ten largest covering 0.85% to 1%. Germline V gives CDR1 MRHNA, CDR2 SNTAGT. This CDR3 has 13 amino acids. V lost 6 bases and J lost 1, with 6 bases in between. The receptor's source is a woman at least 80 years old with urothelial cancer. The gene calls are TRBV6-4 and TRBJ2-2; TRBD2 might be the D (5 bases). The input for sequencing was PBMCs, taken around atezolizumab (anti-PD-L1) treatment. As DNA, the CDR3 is TGTGCCAGCAGAGCGGAGAACACCGGGGAGCTGTTTTTT. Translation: CASRAENTGELFF.